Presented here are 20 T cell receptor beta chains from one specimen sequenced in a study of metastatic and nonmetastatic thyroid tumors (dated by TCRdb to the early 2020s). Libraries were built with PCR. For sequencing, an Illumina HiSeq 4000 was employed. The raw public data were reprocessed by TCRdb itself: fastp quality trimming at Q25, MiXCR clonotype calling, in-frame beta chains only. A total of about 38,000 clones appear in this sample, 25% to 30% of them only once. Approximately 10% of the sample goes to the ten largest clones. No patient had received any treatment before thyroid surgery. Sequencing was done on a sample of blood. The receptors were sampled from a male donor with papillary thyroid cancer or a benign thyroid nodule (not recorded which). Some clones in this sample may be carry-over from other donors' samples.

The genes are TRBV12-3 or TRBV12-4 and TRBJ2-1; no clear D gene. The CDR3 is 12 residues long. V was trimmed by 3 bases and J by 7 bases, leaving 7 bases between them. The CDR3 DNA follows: TGTGCCAGCAGTTTCGGGTCGAATGAGCAGTTCTTC. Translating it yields CASSFGSNEQFF.

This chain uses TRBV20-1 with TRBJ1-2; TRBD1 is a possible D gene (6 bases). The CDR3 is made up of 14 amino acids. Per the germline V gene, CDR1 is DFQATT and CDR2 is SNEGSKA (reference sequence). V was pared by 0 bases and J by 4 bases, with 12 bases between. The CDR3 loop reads CSARDWGGLYGYTF. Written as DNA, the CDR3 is TGCAGTGCTAGAGATTGGGGGGGCCTCTATGGCTACACCTTC.

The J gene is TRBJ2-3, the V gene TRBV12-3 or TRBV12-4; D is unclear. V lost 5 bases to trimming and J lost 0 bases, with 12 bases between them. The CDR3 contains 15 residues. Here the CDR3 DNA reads TGTGCCAGCAGTAACACCGGGTCTAGCACAGATACGCAGTATTTT. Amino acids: CASSNTGSSTDTQYF.

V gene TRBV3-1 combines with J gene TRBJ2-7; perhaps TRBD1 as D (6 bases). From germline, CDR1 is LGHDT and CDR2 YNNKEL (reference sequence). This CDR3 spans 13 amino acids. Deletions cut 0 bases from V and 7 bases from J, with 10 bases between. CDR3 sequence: CASSQDVQGEQYF. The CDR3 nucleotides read TGTGCCAGCAGCCAAGATGTCCAGGGGGAGCAGTACTTC.

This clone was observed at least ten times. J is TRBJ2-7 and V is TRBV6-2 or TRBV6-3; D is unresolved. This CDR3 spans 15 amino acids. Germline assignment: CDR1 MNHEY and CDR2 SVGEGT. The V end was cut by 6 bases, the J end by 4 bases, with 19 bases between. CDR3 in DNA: TGTGCCAGCAGCATTAGGGCTACAGCATTATACGAGCAGTACTTC. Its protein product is CASSIRATALYEQYF.

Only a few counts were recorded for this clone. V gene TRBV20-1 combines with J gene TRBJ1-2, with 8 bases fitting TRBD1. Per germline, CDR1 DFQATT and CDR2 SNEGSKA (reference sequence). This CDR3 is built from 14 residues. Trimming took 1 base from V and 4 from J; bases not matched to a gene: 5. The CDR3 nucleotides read TGCAGTGCTAGAGGGGACAGGAGTCTCTATGGCTACACCTTC. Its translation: CSARGDRSLYGYTF.

The CDR3 reads CASSQEDGQETQYF. In DNA form, the CDR3 reads TGCGCCAGCAGCCAAGAGGACGGACAAGAGACCCAGTACTTC. This chain joins TRBV4-1 and TRBJ2-5; D not resolved. V was trimmed by 0 bases and J by 2 bases, leaving 7 bases between them. Per germline, CDR1 MGHRA and CDR2 YSYEKL. This CDR3 has 14 residues.

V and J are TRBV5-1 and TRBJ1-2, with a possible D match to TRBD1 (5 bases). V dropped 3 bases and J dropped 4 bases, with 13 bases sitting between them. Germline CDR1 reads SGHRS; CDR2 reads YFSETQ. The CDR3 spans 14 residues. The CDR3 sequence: CASSWGDMGYGYTF. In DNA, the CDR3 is TGCGCCAGCAGCTGGGGGGATATGGGCTATGGCTACACCTTC. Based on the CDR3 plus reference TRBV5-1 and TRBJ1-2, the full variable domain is KAGVTQTPRYLIKTRGQQVTLSCSPISGHRSVSWYQQTPGQGLQFLFEYFSETQRNKGNFPGRFSGRQFSNSRSEMNVSTLELGDSALYLCASSWGDMGYGYTFGSGTRLTVV.

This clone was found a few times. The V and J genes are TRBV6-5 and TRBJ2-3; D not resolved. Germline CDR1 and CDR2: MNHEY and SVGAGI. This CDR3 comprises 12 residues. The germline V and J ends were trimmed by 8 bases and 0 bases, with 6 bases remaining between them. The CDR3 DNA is TGTGCCAGCGAGATTAGCACAGATACGCAGTATTTT. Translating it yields CASEISTDTQYF.

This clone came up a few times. The CDR3 protein is CASSATRNTIYF. Written as DNA, the CDR3 is TGTGCCAGTAGTGCCACCAGAAACACCATATATTTT. The chain uses TRBV19 and TRBJ1-3; D uncertain. CDR1 is LNHDA and CDR2 is SQIVND in the germline V gene (reference sequence). V was trimmed by 5 bases and J by 5 bases, leaving 7 bases between them. The CDR3 has 12 amino acids.

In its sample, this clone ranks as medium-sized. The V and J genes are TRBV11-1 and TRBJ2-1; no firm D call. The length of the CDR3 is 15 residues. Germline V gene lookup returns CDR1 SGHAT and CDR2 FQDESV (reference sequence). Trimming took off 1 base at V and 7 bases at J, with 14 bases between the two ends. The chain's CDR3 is CASSLDMARPNEQFF. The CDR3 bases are TGTGCCAGCAGCTTAGATATGGCAAGGCCAAATGAGCAGTTCTTC.

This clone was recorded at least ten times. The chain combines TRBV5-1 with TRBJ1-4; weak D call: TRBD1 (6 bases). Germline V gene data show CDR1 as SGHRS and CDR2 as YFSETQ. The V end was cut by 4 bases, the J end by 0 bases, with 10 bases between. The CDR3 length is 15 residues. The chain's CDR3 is CASSPRTATNEKLFF. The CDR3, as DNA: TGCGCCAGCAGCCCCAGGACAGCAACTAATGAAAAACTGTTTTTT.

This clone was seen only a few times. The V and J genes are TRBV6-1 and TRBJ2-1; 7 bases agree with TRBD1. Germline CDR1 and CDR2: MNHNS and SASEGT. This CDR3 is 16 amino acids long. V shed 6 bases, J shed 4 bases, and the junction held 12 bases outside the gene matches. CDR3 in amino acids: CASRIPTGTVYNEQFF. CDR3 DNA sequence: TGTGCCAGCAGAATTCCAACCGGGACAGTATACAATGAGCAGTTCTTC.

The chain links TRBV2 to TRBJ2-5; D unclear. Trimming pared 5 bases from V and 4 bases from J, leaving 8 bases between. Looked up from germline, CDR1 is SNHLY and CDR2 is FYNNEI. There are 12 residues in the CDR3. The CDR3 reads CASSLVVETQYF. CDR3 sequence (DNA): TGTGCCAGCAGTTTGGTGGTAGAGACCCAGTACTTC.

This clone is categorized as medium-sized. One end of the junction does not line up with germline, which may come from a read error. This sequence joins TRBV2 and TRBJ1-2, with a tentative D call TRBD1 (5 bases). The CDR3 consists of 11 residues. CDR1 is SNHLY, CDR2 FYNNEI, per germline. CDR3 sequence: CACRQTYGYTF. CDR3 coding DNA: TGTGCCTGCAGACAGACCTATGGCTACACCTTC. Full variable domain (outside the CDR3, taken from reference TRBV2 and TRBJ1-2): EPEVTQTPSHQVTQMGQEVILRCVPISNHLYFYWYRQILGQKVEFLVSFYNNEISEKSEIFDDQFSVERPDGSNFTLKIRSTKLEDSAMYFCACRQTYGYTFGSGTRLTVV.

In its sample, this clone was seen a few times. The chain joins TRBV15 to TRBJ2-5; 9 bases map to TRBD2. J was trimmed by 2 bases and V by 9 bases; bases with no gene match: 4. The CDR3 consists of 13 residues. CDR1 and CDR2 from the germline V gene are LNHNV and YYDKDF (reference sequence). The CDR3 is CATSGSQQETQYF. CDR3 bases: TGTGCCACTAGCGGGAGTCAGCAAGAGACCCAGTACTTC.

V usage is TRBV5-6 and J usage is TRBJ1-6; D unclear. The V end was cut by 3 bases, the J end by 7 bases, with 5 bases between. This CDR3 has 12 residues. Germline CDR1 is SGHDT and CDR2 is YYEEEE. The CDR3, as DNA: TGTGCCAGCAGCTCGCCAAATTCACCCCTCCACTTT. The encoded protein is CASSSPNSPLHF.

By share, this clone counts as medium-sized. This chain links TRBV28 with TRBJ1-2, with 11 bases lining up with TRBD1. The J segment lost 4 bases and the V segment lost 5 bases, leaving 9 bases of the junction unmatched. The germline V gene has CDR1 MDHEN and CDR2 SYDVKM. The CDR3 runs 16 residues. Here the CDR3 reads CASSNTRTGGSYGYTF. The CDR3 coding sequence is TGTGCCAGCAGTAATACCCGGACAGGGGGCAGCTATGGCTACACCTTC.

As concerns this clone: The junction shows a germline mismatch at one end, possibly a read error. As DNA, the CDR3 is TGTGCCAGCAGGGAAGCGGGAGTTGCGGGTGACGAGCAGTACTTC. Its protein is CASREAGVAGDEQYF. V gene TRBV6-1 combines with J gene TRBJ2-7; TRBD2 agrees at 8 bases. The germline V gene encodes CDR1 MNHNS and CDR2 SASEGT. This CDR3 has 15 residues.

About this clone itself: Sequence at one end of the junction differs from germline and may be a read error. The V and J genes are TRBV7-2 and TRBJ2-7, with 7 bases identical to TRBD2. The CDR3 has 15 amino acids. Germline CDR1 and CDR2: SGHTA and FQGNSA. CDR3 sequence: CVSSLPGREGYEQYF. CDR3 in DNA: TGTGTCAGCAGCTTACCAGGCAGGGAGGGATATGAGCAGTACTTC.